The 28 T cell receptor beta chains below were found in one sample sequenced in a study of blood T cell repertoires in COVID-19. Clones were read by immunoSEQ multiplex PCR, and TCRdb kept only the in-frame ones, dropping some. The data contain roughly 210,000 clones, about 87% of them singletons. The sequencing input was peripheral blood. These TCRs come from a man in his 70s with acute or convalescent COVID-19.

V and J are TRBV27 and TRBJ1-2, with 9 bases identical to TRBD1. This CDR3 has 14 amino acids. Germline V gene sequence: CDR1 MNHEY, CDR2 SMNVEV (reference sequence). The trim removed 5 bases at V and 4 bases at J, leaving 5 bases unmatched. In DNA form, the CDR3 reads TGTGCCAGCAGTACAAAGACAGGGGGCTATGGCTACACCTTC. It translates to CASSTKTGGYGYTF.

The chain combines TRBV9 with TRBJ2-5; 10 positions agree with TRBD1. The CDR3 totals 19 residues. CDR1 is SGDLS, CDR2 YYNGEE, per germline. Trimming cost V 3 bases and J 3 bases; bases outside gene matches: 17. The CDR3 sequence: CASSGTGQGTRGREETQYF. The CDR3 DNA sequence: TGTGCCAGCAGCGGGACGGGACAGGGGACGCGGGGGCGTGAAGAGACCCAGTACTTC.

J is TRBJ2-1 and V is TRBV20-1; 15 positions match TRBD2. Trimming took 3 bases from V and 11 from J; bases not matched to a gene: 5. The length of the CDR3 is 14 residues. Germline V lookup: CDR1 DFQATT, CDR2 SNEGSKA (reference sequence). The CDR3: CSASYGLAGGKQFF. The CDR3 nucleotides read TGCAGTGCTAGTTATGGACTAGCGGGAGGGAAGCAGTTCTTC.

In its sample, this clone was seen a few times. The V call is TRBV7-9, the J call TRBJ2-2, with D possibly matching TRBD1 (6 bases). The CDR3 extends over 14 amino acids. V shed 5 bases and J shed 8 bases, with 15 bases lying between them. Germline V lookup: CDR1 SEHNR, CDR2 FQNEAQ (reference sequence). The chain's CDR3 is CASSLTGPGGELFF. The CDR3 nucleotides are TGTGCCAGCAGCCTCACAGGGCCGGGTGGGGAGCTGTTTTTT. The variable domain in full, completed from reference TRBV7-9 and TRBJ2-2, reads DTGVSQNPRHKITKRGQNVTFRCDPISEHNRLYWYRQTLGQGPEFLTYFQNEAQLEKSRLLSDRFSAERPKGSFSTLEIQRTEQGDSAMYLCASSLTGPGGELFFGEGSRLTVL.

The V call is TRBV7-3, the J call TRBJ2-3; 7 bases fit TRBD2. The V segment lost 2 bases and the J segment 0 bases; nucleotides outside the gene matches: 2. Germline V CDR1 and CDR2: SGHTA, FQGTGA. CDR3 length: 15 residues. The CDR3 DNA reads TGTGCCAGCAGCTTACTAGCGGCCAGCACAGATACGCAGTATTTT. Amino acid sequence: CASSLLAASTDTQYF.

CDR3 nucleotides: TGCAGCGTTGGCCCTGGAGGCAATGAGCAGTTCTTC. Its protein is CSVGPGGNEQFF. The rearrangement joins TRBV29-1 to TRBJ2-1; D perhaps matches TRBD2 (5 bases). From germline, CDR1 is SQVTM and CDR2 ANQGSEA. With 4 bases removed from V and 6 bases from J, the gap between germline ends came to 10 bases. This CDR3 is built from 12 residues.

This chain links TRBV6-2 or TRBV6-3 with TRBJ2-7, with 9 bases matching TRBD1. V was pared by 6 bases and J by 2 bases, with 8 bases of the junction left unmatched. Germline V gene lookup returns CDR1 MNHEY and CDR2 SVGEGT. The CDR3 runs to 15 residues. The CDR3 nucleotides are TGTGCCAGCAGCCCGCGCAGGGACAGGGCCTACGAGCAGTACTTC. This encodes CASSPRRDRAYEQYF.

The rearrangement links TRBV9 to TRBJ2-5, with a possible D match to TRBD2 (6 bases). CDR3 length: 15 amino acids. V was trimmed by 4 bases and J by 5 bases, leaving 18 bases between them. Germline loops: CDR1 SGDLS, CDR2 YYNGEE. CDR3 residues: CASSPRNEGRETQYF. In nucleotides, the CDR3 is TGTGCCAGCAGCCCCCGGAACGAAGGGAGGGAGACCCAGTACTTC.

This chain uses TRBV6-5 with TRBJ2-7; tentative D call: TRBD2 (5 bases). The germline gives CDR1 MNHEY, CDR2 SVGAGI. This CDR3 is built from 11 residues. The V gene lost 6 bases and the J gene lost 7 bases, with 10 bases spanning the gap. In DNA, the CDR3 is TGTGCCAGCAGGGGGAGAGGAGAGCAGTACTTC. This encodes CASRGRGEQYF.

The sample holds one count of this clone. The chain is built from TRBV3-1 (or the pseudogene TRBV3-2) and TRBJ1-1; TRBD1 is a possible D gene (6 bases). CDR1 and CDR2 from the germline V gene are LGHDT and YNNKEL (reference sequence). CDR3 size: 16 residues. Trimming stripped 3 bases from V and 6 bases from J, with 20 bases between. For the CDR3, the DNA is TGTGCCAGCAGCCATTCTCGGGGGGGCGGCCGCGCTGAAGCTTTCTTT. This encodes CASSHSRGGGRAEAFF.

V and J are TRBV6-1 and TRBJ1-5; 8 nucleotides align to TRBD1. The germline V gene encodes CDR1 MNHNS and CDR2 SASEGT. The CDR3 runs to 14 residues. V trimming: 2 bases; J trimming: 5 bases; junction bases outside the gene matches: 2. This CDR3 is CASSEQGADQPQHF. CDR3 bases: TGTGCCAGCAGTGAACAGGGGGCCGATCAGCCCCAGCATTTT.

The chain uses TRBV5-1 and TRBJ2-1, with 8 bases identical to TRBD2. This CDR3 comprises 15 residues. V was pared by 4 bases and J by 2 bases, with 5 bases of the junction left unmatched. The germline V gene has CDR1 SGHRS and CDR2 YFSETQ. CDR3 coding DNA: TGCGCCAGCAGCATTACTAGCGGCCCCTACAATGAGCAGTTCTTC. Translating it yields CASSITSGPYNEQFF.

The chain has TRBV19 and TRBJ2-6; D gene ambiguous. The V gene's germline CDR1 is LNHDA and CDR2 SQIVND (reference sequence). Trimming stripped 8 bases from V and 0 bases from J, with 8 bases between. The CDR3 extends over 14 amino acids. DNA for the CDR3: TGTGCCAGTGCCGCCGGCTCTGGGGCCAACGTCCTGACTTTC. Protein: CASAAGSGANVLTF.

The chain couples TRBV20-1 to TRBJ2-3; D perhaps matches TRBD2 (5 bases). Germline assignment: CDR1 DFQATT and CDR2 SNEGSKA (reference sequence). V was shortened by 3 bases and J by 5 bases, with 12 bases between the two germline ends. This CDR3 region has 13 residues. Written as DNA, the CDR3 is TGCAGTGCTAGTCCGTCGGCGGGAGATACGCAGTATTTT. It specifies CSASPSAGDTQYF.

This chain links TRBV27 with TRBJ2-1; weak D call: TRBD1 (6 bases). Germline V gene lookup returns CDR1 MNHEY and CDR2 SMNVEV (reference sequence). V was cut by 5 bases and J by 4 bases, with 12 bases left in between. CDR3 size: 14 residues. The CDR3 nucleotides are TGTGCCAGCAGTCTACGGGACACATACAATGAGCAGTTCTTC. Its protein is CASSLRDTYNEQFF.

The V call is TRBV9, the J call TRBJ2-3; 8 bases fit TRBD1. The CDR3 length is 15 residues. Looked up from germline, CDR1 is SGDLS and CDR2 is YYNGEE. Losses at the gene ends were 4 bases for V and 1 base for J; bases not matched to a gene: 5. CDR3 nucleotide sequence: TGTGCCAGCAGCACGCAGGGGGCCCGCACAGATACGCAGTATTTT. Amino acids: CASSTQGARTDTQYF.

This clone was seen only a few times. The genes are TRBV5-1 and TRBJ2-7; 10 bases line up with TRBD1. J gave up 1 base and V 0 bases, and 10 bases lay outside the gene matches. The germline V gene has CDR1 SGHRS and CDR2 YFSETQ. CDR3 length: 18 amino acids. This CDR3 reads CASSLEEGGQGFSYEQYF. CDR3 coding DNA: TGCGCCAGCAGCTTGGAGGAAGGGGGACAGGGGTTTTCCTACGAGCAGTACTTC. Based on the CDR3 plus reference TRBV5-1 and TRBJ2-7, the full variable domain is KAGVTQTPRYLIKTRGQQVTLSCSPISGHRSVSWYQQTPGQGLQFLFEYFSETQRNKGNFPGRFSGRQFSNSRSEMNVSTLELGDSALYLCASSLEEGGQGFSYEQYFGPGTRLTVT.

The V gene is TRBV10-3, the J gene TRBJ2-7; D is perhaps TRBD2 (5 bases). The CDR3 consists of 14 residues. V dropped 4 bases and J dropped 0 bases, with 10 bases sitting between them. Germline CDR1 ENHRY, CDR2 SYGVKD. CDR3 in amino acids: CAISVDRDSYEQYF. The CDR3 DNA sequence: TGTGCCATCAGTGTCGACCGGGACTCCTACGAGCAGTACTTC.

The chain carries TRBV7-9 and TRBJ2-1; D is undetermined. V was pared by 5 bases and J by 3 bases, with 11 bases between. The CDR3 is made up of 14 amino acids. Looked up from germline, CDR1 is SEHNR and CDR2 is FQNEAQ (reference sequence). CDR3 bases: TGTGCCAGCAGCCCATCCCTCAGCTACAATGAGCAGTTCTTC. As protein: CASSPSLSYNEQFF.

This clone was counted a few times. This chain joins TRBV20-1 and TRBJ2-5; D is perhaps TRBD1 (6 bases). With 3 bases removed from V and 2 bases from J, the gap between germline ends came to 19 bases. The CDR3 spans 16 residues. The germline V gene has CDR1 DFQATT and CDR2 SNEGSKA (reference sequence). The CDR3 spells CSASPTNREWQETQYF. CDR3 in DNA: TGCAGTGCTAGTCCCACTAACAGGGAATGGCAAGAGACCCAGTACTTC.

The sample holds a few counts of this clone. J is TRBJ1-3 and V is TRBV5-1, with D uncertain. The V end was cut by 0 bases, the J end by 1 base, with 11 bases between. CDR1 and CDR2 from the germline V gene are SGHRS and YFSETQ. The CDR3 extends over 16 amino acids. CDR3 in amino acids: CASSLEESRSGNTIYF. CDR3 bases: TGCGCCAGCAGCTTGGAAGAATCGCGGTCTGGAAACACCATATATTTT. The whole variable domain, remainder taken from reference TRBV5-1 and TRBJ1-3, is KAGVTQTPRYLIKTRGQQVTLSCSPISGHRSVSWYQQTPGQGLQFLFEYFSETQRNKGNFPGRFSGRQFSNSRSEMNVSTLELGDSALYLCASSLEESRSGNTIYFGEGSWLTVV.

This clone was recorded a few times. The chain carries TRBV15 and TRBJ2-2; D gene uncertain. CDR3 length: 14 amino acids. V was trimmed by 3 bases and J by 8 bases, leaving 13 bases between them. The V gene's germline CDR1 is LNHNV and CDR2 YYDKDF (reference sequence). CDR3 protein: CATSRLVRTGELFF. In DNA, the CDR3 is TGTGCCACCAGCAGGCTCGTCAGAACAGGGGAGCTGTTTTTT.

In DNA, the CDR3 is TGTGCCAGCAGTCCAAAGACAGGGGTAGGAGGGGAGCAGTACTTC. It translates to CASSPKTGVGGEQYF. The chain uses TRBV27 and TRBJ2-7; 8 bases are a match to TRBD1. V was clipped by 5 bases and J by 7 bases; unmatched bases: 13. The CDR3 spans 15 residues. Per the germline V gene, CDR1 is MNHEY and CDR2 is SMNVEV (reference sequence).

The V gene is TRBV5-1, the J gene TRBJ2-2; TRBD1 matches at 9 bases. Germline CDR1 is SGHRS and CDR2 is YFSETQ. The ends lost 1 base at V and 1 base at J; junction bases unmatched: 5. CDR3 length: 17 residues. The CDR3 spells CASSLTPTGGNTGELFF. The CDR3 DNA reads TGCGCCAGCAGCTTGACCCCGACAGGGGGGAACACCGGGGAGCTGTTTTTT.

The genes are TRBV27 and TRBJ2-7; 9 bases agree with TRBD2. V gave up 6 bases and J gave up 3 bases; unmatched junction bases: 6. Germline CDR1 reads MNHEY; CDR2 reads SMNVEV (reference sequence). The length of the CDR3 is 14 residues. For the CDR3, the DNA is TGTGCCAGCAGGGAGGCGGGGGGGAGCTACGAGCAGTACTTC. This gives the protein CASREAGGSYEQYF.

The chain employs TRBV28 and TRBJ2-7, with TRBD1 identical over 8 bases. CDR1 is MDHEN, CDR2 SYDVKM, per germline. The CDR3 extends over 17 amino acids. The V and J ends lost 0 bases and 2 bases, in that order; junction bases with no gene match: 9. CDR3 sequence: CASSLWAGGAKTYEQYF. In nucleotides, the CDR3 is TGTGCCAGCAGTTTATGGGCAGGGGGCGCAAAAACCTACGAGCAGTACTTC. The variable domain in full, completed from reference TRBV28 and TRBJ2-7, reads DVKVTQSSRYLVKRTGEKVFLECVQDMDHENMFWYRQDPGLGLRLIYFSYDVKMKEKGDIPEGYSVSREKKERFSLILESASTNQTSMYLCASSLWAGGAKTYEQYFGPGTRLTVT.

This clone is a singleton in its sample. The chain couples TRBV15 to TRBJ1-1; 10 bases match TRBD1. Trimming took 3 bases from V and 2 from J; bases not matched to a gene: 6. The CDR3 has 16 residues. Per the germline V gene, CDR1 is LNHNV and CDR2 is YYDKDF (reference sequence). Here the CDR3 DNA reads TGTGCCACCAGCAGGGCTGGGACAGGGGCAAACACTGAAGCTTTCTTT. This translates into CATSRAGTGANTEAFF.

This clone has a handful of counts. The rearrangement links TRBV10-3 to TRBJ1-1, with D maybe TRBD1 (6 bases). Trimming left V 7 bases short and J 4 bases short, with 7 bases between. Germline assignment: CDR1 ENHRY and CDR2 SYGVKD. CDR3 length equals 11 residues. The DNA for the CDR3 is TGTGCCATCACACAGGGCACTGAAGCTTTCTTT. Protein: CAITQGTEAFF.